The T cell receptor beta chain under discussion was sequenced for a study of T cells in Graves' hyperthyroidism and ophthalmopathy. What was amplified from RNA transcripts were TCR beta CDR3 regions. HTBI primers were the set used in a first-round RT-PCR of the TCR CDR3. TCRdb redid the calling of the multiplex PCR reads with MiXCR, one entry per CDR3 protein. The sample holds about 200,000 distinct CDR3 sequences; around 20% are singletons and the top ten take 35% to 50%. This clonotype appeared many times. CDR1 is LGHDT, CDR2 YNNKEL, per germline (reference sequence). The length of the CDR3 is 16 residues. V was shortened by 3 bases and J by 4 bases, with 16 bases between the two germline ends.

The J gene is TRBJ1-5, the V gene TRBV3-1, with D possibly being TRBD1 (5 bases). Sequencing was carried out using blood. This receptor was identified in a middle-aged man with Graves' hyperthyroidism. In DNA form, the CDR3 reads TGTGCCAGCAGCCAGGGGGGGGTAGGGTATAATCAGCCCCAGCATTTT. Amino acids: CASSQGGVGYNQPQHF.